Following are 3 T cell receptor beta chains from one sample sequenced in a study of Graves' ophthalmopathy and Graves' hyperthyroidism. CDR3 regions of TCR beta were amplified from RNA transcripts. Scientists carried out first-round RT-PCR using HTBI primers and then a second-round multiplex PCR. MiXCR, run by TCRdb on the multiplex PCR reads, gives a single entry per CDR3 protein. The table records approximately 700,000 distinct CDR3 sequences, just over 40% of them present only once. The sequenced material came from peripheral blood. The receptors were gathered from an adult man with Graves' ophthalmopathy.

This CDR3 reads CAISAGGTEANYGYTF. CDR3 sequence (DNA): TGTGCCATCAGTGCCGGGGGGACAGAAGCGAACTATGGCTACACCTTC. The genes are TRBV10-3 and TRBJ1-2; 7 bases line up with TRBD1. Germline assignment: CDR1 ENHRY and CDR2 SYGVKD. V lost 4 bases to trimming and J lost 2 bases; unmatched junction nucleotides: 10. The CDR3 is made up of 16 amino acids.

This clonotype turned up a few times. Mismatch with germline at one junction end may stem from a read error. The chain carries TRBV10-3 and TRBJ2-7, with D maybe TRBD2 (5 bases). Germline V gene lookup returns CDR1 ENHRY and CDR2 SYGVKD. The CDR3 has 13 amino acids. CDR3 in DNA: TGTGCCAGCAGTTTGGCGGGTTTTCACGAGCAGTACTTC. It is translated as CASSLAGFHEQYF.

The V gene is TRBV25-1, the J gene TRBJ1-6; no firm D call. This CDR3 is 16 amino acids long. Between the trimmed V and J ends, which lost 4 bases and 3 bases, there was a span of 13 bases. Germline lookup yields CDR1 MGHDK and CDR2 SYGVNS. This chain's CDR3 is CASSARAGDYNSPLHF. In nucleotides, the CDR3 is TGTGCCAGCAGTGCTAGAGCCGGAGACTATAATTCACCCCTCCACTTT.